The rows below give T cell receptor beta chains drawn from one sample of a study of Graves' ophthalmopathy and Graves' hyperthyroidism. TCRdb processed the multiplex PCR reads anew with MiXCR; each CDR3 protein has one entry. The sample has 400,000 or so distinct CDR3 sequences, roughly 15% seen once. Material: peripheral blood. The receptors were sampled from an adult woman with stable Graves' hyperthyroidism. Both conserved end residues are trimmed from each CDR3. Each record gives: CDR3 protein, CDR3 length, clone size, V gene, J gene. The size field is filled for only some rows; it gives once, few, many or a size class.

ASSPQGGSQETQY	13	.	TRBV18	TRBJ2-5
AISEEDRGNTEAF	13	many	TRBV10-3	TRBJ1-1
ASSSDGRNTEAF	12	few	TRBV5-1	TRBJ1-1
ASSEARRGNQPQH	13	.	TRBV6-1	TRBJ1-5
SARETPGTGSSPLH	14	many	TRBV20-1	TRBJ1-6
ASSQARGGSYT	11	.	TRBV3-1	TRBJ1-2
ASSQDLAQPQH	11	many	TRBV4-3	TRBJ1-5
ASSFPRSTGSNYGYT	15	.	TRBV11-2	TRBJ1-2
ASSFSVRGTEAF	12	.	TRBV12-3/TRBV12-4	TRBJ1-1
ASTSVPGQHQETQY	14	many	TRBV12-3/TRBV12-4	TRBJ2-5